These T cell receptor beta chains were read from a single sample in a study of CD8 T cells in ankylosing spondylitis. Each CDR3 protein is one row after TCRdb ran MiXCR on the 5' RACE reads. The data show 700,000 to 1,000,000 distinct CDR3 sequences, 10% to 15% seen once. The sample comprised blood, either unsorted or a sorted T cell fraction (not recorded which). The source is a male donor with ankylosing spondylitis. Each CDR3 is given with its conserved first and last residue. A D gene is named only where the DNA matches it firmly. Where a row states a size, it is once, few, many or the class of an expanded clone; other rows omit it.

j_gene: TRBJ2-4; d_gene: -; v_gene: TRBV5-6; abundance: few; CDR3nt: TGTGCCAGCAGAGTTAGGGGGGGTAAAAACATTCAGTACTTC; CDR3aa: CASRVRGGKNIQYF
j_gene: TRBJ1-3; d_gene: TRBD1; v_gene: TRBV6-1; abundance: -; CDR3nt: TGTGCCAGCAGTCTTACAGGGGAGGTGAACACCATATATTTT; CDR3aa: CASSLTGEVNTIYF
j_gene: TRBJ2-1; d_gene: -; v_gene: TRBV20-1; abundance: many; CDR3nt: TGCAGTGCTAGGATGGATCGGGGTAGTTCCTACAATGAGCAGTTCTTC; CDR3aa: CSARMDRGSSYNEQFF
j_gene: TRBJ2-4; d_gene: -; v_gene: TRBV6-1; abundance: -; CDR3nt: TGTGCCAGCAGTGAAGGGGTAGGATCCAAAAACATTCAGTACTTC; CDR3aa: CASSEGVGSKNIQYF
j_gene: TRBJ2-6; d_gene: -; v_gene: TRBV29-1; abundance: many; CDR3nt: TGCAGCGTTGACCCCTTGGGGGCCAACGTCCTGACTTTC; CDR3aa: CSVDPLGANVLTF
j_gene: TRBJ1-4; d_gene: -; v_gene: TRBV27; abundance: -; CDR3nt: TGTGCCAGCACAAGTTTGGGGGCAACTAATGAAAAACTGTTTTTT; CDR3aa: CASTSLGATNEKLFF
j_gene: TRBJ2-7; d_gene: -; v_gene: TRBV20-1; abundance: many; CDR3nt: TGCAGTGCTAGAATGCCGGGTGGCGAGCAGTACTTC; CDR3aa: CSARMPGGEQYF
j_gene: TRBJ2-1; d_gene: TRBD1; v_gene: TRBV12-3/TRBV12-4; abundance: few; CDR3nt: TGTGCCAGCAGTTCGGGACAGGGGACGGGTGAGCAGTTCTTC; CDR3aa: CASSSGQGTGEQFF
j_gene: TRBJ2-5; d_gene: -; v_gene: TRBV9; abundance: -; CDR3nt: TGTGCCAGCAGCGTAGATCCAGGGACGTTGGAGACCCAGTACTTC; CDR3aa: CASSVDPGTLETQYF
j_gene: TRBJ1-2; d_gene: -; v_gene: TRBV7-2; abundance: many; CDR3nt: TGTGCCAGCAGCTTGGGAGGGGCTGGCGACTATGGCTACACCTTC; CDR3aa: CASSLGGAGDYGYTF
j_gene: TRBJ2-5; d_gene: -; v_gene: TRBV20-1; abundance: -; CDR3nt: TGCAGTGCTGGAAATCACGAGACCCAGTACTTC; CDR3aa: CSAGNHETQYF
j_gene: TRBJ1-5; d_gene: -; v_gene: TRBV5-1; abundance: many; CDR3nt: TGCGCCAGCAGCCCCCAGGGGAACAATCAGCCCCAGCATTTT; CDR3aa: CASSPQGNNQPQHF
j_gene: TRBJ2-2; d_gene: -; v_gene: TRBV6-2/TRBV6-3; abundance: few; CDR3nt: TGTGCCAGCAGTTACTCGGCGTGGACCGGGGAGCTGTTTTTT; CDR3aa: CASSYSAWTGELFF